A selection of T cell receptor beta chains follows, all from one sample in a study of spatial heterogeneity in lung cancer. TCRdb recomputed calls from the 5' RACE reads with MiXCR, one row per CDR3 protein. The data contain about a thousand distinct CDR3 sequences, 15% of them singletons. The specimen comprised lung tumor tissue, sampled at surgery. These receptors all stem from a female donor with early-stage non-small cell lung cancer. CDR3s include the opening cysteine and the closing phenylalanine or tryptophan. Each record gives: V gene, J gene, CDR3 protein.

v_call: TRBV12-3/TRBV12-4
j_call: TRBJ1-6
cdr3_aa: CASTQANSPLHF

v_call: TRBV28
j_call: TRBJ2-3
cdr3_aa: CASSLALARTDTQYF

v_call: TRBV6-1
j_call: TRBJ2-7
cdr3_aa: CASSEEEAVFYEQYF

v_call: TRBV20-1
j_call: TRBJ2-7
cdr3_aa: CSAKTSGAGLEQYF

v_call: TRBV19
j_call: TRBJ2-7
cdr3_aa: CASSIGQNYEQYF

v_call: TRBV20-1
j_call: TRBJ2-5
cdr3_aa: CSAPGPGGKETQYF

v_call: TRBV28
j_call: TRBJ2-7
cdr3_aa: CASRGDSYDQYF

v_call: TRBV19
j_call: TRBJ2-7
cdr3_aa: CASSKDIGDYEQYF

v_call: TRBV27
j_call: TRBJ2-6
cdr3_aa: CASSFYGANVLTF

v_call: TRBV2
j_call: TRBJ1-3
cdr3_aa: CASSDGGPWVALSGNTIYF

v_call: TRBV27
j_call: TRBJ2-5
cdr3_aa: CASSVTTSGKETQYF

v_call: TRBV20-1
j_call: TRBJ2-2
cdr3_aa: CSASQGGPGTGELFF

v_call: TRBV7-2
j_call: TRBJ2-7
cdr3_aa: CASSSRSSYEQYF

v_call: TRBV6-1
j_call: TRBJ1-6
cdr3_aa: CASSPGQGNYNSPLHF

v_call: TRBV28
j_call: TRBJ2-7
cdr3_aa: CASRGPGLAGPYEQYF

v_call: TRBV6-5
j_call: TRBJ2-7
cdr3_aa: CASRGAGTVLTEQYF

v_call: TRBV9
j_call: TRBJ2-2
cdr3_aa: CASSVASDWARELFF

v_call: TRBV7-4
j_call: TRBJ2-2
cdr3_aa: CASSLGPGPNTGELFF

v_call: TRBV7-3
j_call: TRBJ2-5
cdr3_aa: CASRESKFPPKETQYF

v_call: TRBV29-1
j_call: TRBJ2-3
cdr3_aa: CSVARGQGTDTQYF

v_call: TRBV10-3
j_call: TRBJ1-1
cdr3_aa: CAISGGGFKYSTEAFF

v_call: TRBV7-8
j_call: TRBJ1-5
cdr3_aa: CASSLGQPNQPQHF

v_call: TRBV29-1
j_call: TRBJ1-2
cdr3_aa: CSVSDGQGDYGYTF

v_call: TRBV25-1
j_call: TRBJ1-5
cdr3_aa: CASSSRGYGQPQHF

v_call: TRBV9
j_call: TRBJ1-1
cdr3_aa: CASSVTGNTEAFF